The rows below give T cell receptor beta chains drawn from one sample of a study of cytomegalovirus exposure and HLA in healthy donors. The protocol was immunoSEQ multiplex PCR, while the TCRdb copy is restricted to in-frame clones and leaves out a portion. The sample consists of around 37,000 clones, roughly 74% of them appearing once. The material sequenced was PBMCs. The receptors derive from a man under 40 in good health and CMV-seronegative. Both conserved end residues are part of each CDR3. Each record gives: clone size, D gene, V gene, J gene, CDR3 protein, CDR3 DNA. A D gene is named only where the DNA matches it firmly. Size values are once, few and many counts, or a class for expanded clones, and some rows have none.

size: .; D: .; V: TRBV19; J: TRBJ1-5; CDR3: CASRNSGGNQPQHF; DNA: TGTGCCAGTAGGAACTCGGGTGGCAATCAGCCCCAGCATTTT
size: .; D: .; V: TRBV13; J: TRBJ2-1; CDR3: CASSNAGEQFF; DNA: TGTGCCAGCAGCAACGCCGGGGAGCAGTTCTTC
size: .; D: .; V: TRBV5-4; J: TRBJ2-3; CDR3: CASSSPTGSDTQYF; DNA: TGTGCCAGCAGCAGCCCGACGGGTTCGGATACGCAGTATTTT
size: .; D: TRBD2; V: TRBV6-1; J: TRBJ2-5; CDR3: CASTLAGGQETQYF; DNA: TGTGCCAGCACACTAGCGGGGGGGCAAGAGACCCAGTACTTC
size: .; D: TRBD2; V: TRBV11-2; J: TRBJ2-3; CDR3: CASSPLAVSTDTQYF; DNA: TGTGCCAGCAGCCCGCTAGCGGTAAGCACAGATACGCAGTATTTT
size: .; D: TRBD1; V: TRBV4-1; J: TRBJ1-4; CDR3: CASSLTPGQGGSEKLFF; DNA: TGCGCCAGCAGCCTTACCCCGGGACAGGGCGGGTCTGAAAAACTGTTTTTT
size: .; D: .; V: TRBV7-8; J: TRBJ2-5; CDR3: CASSYLNEETQYF; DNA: TGTGCCAGCAGCTACTTGAACGAGGAGACCCAGTACTTC
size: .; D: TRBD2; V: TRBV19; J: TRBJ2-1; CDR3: CASSILRGGARSEQFF; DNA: TGTGCCAGTAGTATTCTTCGCGGGGGGGCCCGGAGTGAGCAGTTCTTC
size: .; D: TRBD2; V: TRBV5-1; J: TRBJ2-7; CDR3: CASSWTTSGNYEQYF; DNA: TGCGCCAGCAGCTGGACAACTAGCGGGAACTACGAGCAGTACTTC
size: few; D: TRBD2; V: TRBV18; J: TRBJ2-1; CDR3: CASSRAGGFSDEQFF; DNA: TGTGCCAGCTCCCGAGCGGGAGGGTTTTCGGATGAGCAGTTCTTC